This entry features one T cell receptor beta chain sequence. No cognate antigen has been identified for it. No base-level quality is on record; no much larger clone is a single base apart. Taken from the germline V gene, the CDR1 and CDR2 loops are MDHEN and SYDVKM. The V and J ends are trimmed by 7 bases and 3 bases, leaving 13 bases between them. The CDR3 contains 13 residues, cysteine and phenylalanine counted. Kept here is only the CDR3 DNA, which spans 39 bases and is read in frame from base 1. The sample is drawn from a study of OX40 agonist ivuxolimab in advanced cancers. Broadly, across the study: Ivuxolimab, which targeted the costimulatory receptor OX40 (CD134), was an agonistic, fully human IgG2 monoclonal antibody. Intravenous ivuxolimab was administered to patients every 2 weeks at six dose levels: 0.01, 0.1, 0.3, 1.5, 3 and 10 mg/kg. Of the approximately 50 dose-escalation patients, hepatocellular carcinoma was present in around 19, melanoma in around 15, renal cell carcinoma in 9 and head and neck cancer in 9. In the dose-escalation cohort, about four fifths of patients were male, and the mean age was approximately 60 years with a range of roughly 20 to 80. Patients were allowed to have had prior anti-PD-1, anti-PD-L1 or anti-CTLA-4 therapy, and 40% of the dose-escalation patients had previously received checkpoint inhibitors. Partial responses occurred in three dose-escalation patients: two with cutaneous melanoma and one with hepatocellular carcinoma. The point of sequencing TCRbeta in the periphery was to test whether ivuxolimab changed TCR sequence diversity and drove clonal T-cell expansion. The paper reports the monotherapy dose-escalation portion (N ≈ 50 patients) of the phase I ivuxolimab trial. Summary of the overall study and its limitations: At doses of 0.1 to 3.0 mg/kg, clonal expansion of both CD4+ and CD8+ T cells in blood was seen between baseline and week 6. In the 0.1-3.0 mg/kg groups, partial responders were among the patients with the lowest normalized peripheral clonal expansion, particularly in CD8+ T cells. The antigen specificity of the clonally expanded peripheral T cells was not determined. Low levels of normalized T-cell clonal expansion were also shown by some nonresponding patients. After ivuxolimab, more expanded clones were found on average in CD8+ T cells than in CD4+ T cells.

Patients with a history of autoimmune disease or receiving systemic immunosuppression were excluded from the trial. In every dose cohort, peripheral blood was drawn for TCR sequencing at baseline, cycle 4 day 1, and cycle 7 day 1. The samples were drawn from a first-in-human, open-label, multicenter phase I dose-escalation trial of ivuxolimab. Adults with locally advanced or metastatic melanoma, renal cell, hepatocellular, or head and neck squamous cell carcinoma were enrolled in the trial. Before TCR sequencing, CD4+ T cells and CD8+ T cells from peripheral blood were sorted into separate populations. To sequence the TCRbeta CDR3 region, genomic DNA was isolated from the sorted cells. The immunoSEQ Assay was used to sequence the TCRbeta CDR3 regions. The table comes from immuneACCESS by way of TCRdb, which keeps in-frame sequences with V and J called. Part of the clones is missing from these tables; in studies checked, under half for an unresolved V gene and the rest for unknown reasons. The sample table records around 20,000 clones; approximately 84% of these occur just once. The ten largest clones capture roughly two fifths of the sample.

The clonotype originates from an adult with an advanced solid tumor such as melanoma, head and neck, liver or kidney cancer. The source was CD4+ or CD8+ T cells sorted from blood, collected in a trial of the OX40 agonist ivuxolimab. This sequence uses TRBV28 and TRBJ2-7, with no confident D gene call. At the DNA level, the sequence is TGTGCCAGCAACGAGAAATGGGACTACGAGCAGTACTTC. This sequence encodes CASNEKWDYEQYF. Outside the CDR3, residues come from the reference TRBV28 and TRBJ2-7 proteins, so the full variable domain is: DVKVTQSSRYLVKRTGEKVFLECVQDMDHENMFWYRQDPGLGLRLIYFSYDVKMKEKGDIPEGYSVSREKKERFSLILESASTNQTSMYLCASNEKWDYEQYFGPGTRLTVT.